This TCR beta chain is from a study of blood T cell repertoires in COVID-19. Study summary: Some COVID-19 samples were acute and others convalescent; all came from the United States, Italy and Spain. The analysed material was cDNA or gDNA that came from T cells, B-cell-depleted T cells, or PBMCs.

Source study methods: Cell counts per sample came from amplifying reference gene primers. Clones were sequenced by immunoSEQ multiplex PCR, and TCRdb holds only the in-frame ones, with some missing. V and J calls and clone size are given by that table; D and trimming were obtained from the DNA. The table has 70,000 or so clones, roughly 79% seen once. V dropped 2 bases and J dropped 4; count of bases not matched to a gene: 5. In germline, CDR1 is MNHEY, CDR2 SVGAGI. This CDR3 spans 16 amino acids. The chain links TRBV6-5 to TRBJ2-5, with TRBD1 matching over 12 bases. Sequenced input: peripheral blood. This sequence was found in a man aged 60-69 years with acute or convalescent COVID-19. For the CDR3, the DNA is TGTGCCAGCAGTTACCGGGGACAGGGGGCGCGAGAGACCCAGTACTTC. Protein product: CASSYRGQGARETQYF.